The clone carrying this T cell receptor (beta chain) was detected ten times or more. Its matching antigen is unknown. V lost 3 bases and J lost 6; bases outside the gene matches: 7. The CDR3 is 15 amino acids. The V gene's germline CDR1 is MGHDK and CDR2 SYGVNS. This specimen comes from a study of blood T cells in healthy people across ages. Alongside a J-beta primer mix, a sample-barcoded 5' primer served in a second PCR lasting roughly 7 to 12 cycles. MiXCR, applied by TCRdb to the 5' RACE reads, yields one record per CDR3 protein. The profile shows 1.5 million to 2 million distinct CDR3 sequences, around 35% of them singletons. Findings and limits, study-wide: Naive and antigen-experienced cells were not separated, limiting conclusive comparison.

The sample consisted of blood. The receptor was isolated from a woman aged 25-40 years in good health. The chain links TRBV25-1 to TRBJ2-7; TRBD2 matches 11 bases. Here the CDR3 DNA reads TGTGCCAGCAGTGACCCGACTAGCGGGAATAGCGAGCAGTACTTC. This codes for CASSDPTSGNSEQYF.